One and the same sample provided the 18 T cell receptor beta chains below, sequenced in a study of blood T cell repertoires in COVID-19. The repertoire was sequenced with immunoSEQ multiplex PCR; TCRdb's copy has only in-frame clones and lacks some. Here the sample spans about 47,000 clones, roughly 86% being singletons. The sequenced sample was peripheral blood. The origin of the receptors is a man aged 55 to 70 with active COVID-19.

This chain uses TRBV18 with TRBJ2-2, with TRBD2 matching 9 bases. V trimming: 5 bases; J trimming: 5 bases; junction bases outside the gene matches: 6. This CDR3 region has 15 residues. Per the germline V gene, CDR1 is KGHSH and CDR2 is LQKENI. CDR3 loop: CASSWTSEGTGELFF. CDR3 sequence (DNA): TGTGCCAGCTCATGGACTAGCGAGGGAACCGGGGAGCTGTTTTTT.

In DNA form, the CDR3 reads TGTGCCAGCAGCGGTAGCGGGGATAATGAGCAGTTCTTC. This codes for CASSGSGDNEQFF. V gene TRBV9 combines with J gene TRBJ2-1, with TRBD2 identical over 8 bases. This CDR3 region has 13 residues. The germline CDR1 and CDR2 sequences are SGDLS and YYNGEE. V lost 3 bases and J lost 7; bases outside the gene matches: 3. Looking up the rest from reference TRBV9 and TRBJ2-1 gives the full variable domain: DSGVTQTPKHLITATGQRVTLRCSPRSGDLSVYWYQQSLDQGLQFLIQYYNGEERAKGNILERFSAQQFPDLHSELNLSSLELGDSALYFCASSGSGDNEQFFGPGTRLTVL.

V usage is TRBV19 and J usage is TRBJ2-5, with D perhaps TRBD1 (6 bases). Trimming left V 3 bases short and J 5 bases short, with 10 bases between. The CDR3 extends over 13 amino acids. Per germline, CDR1 LNHDA and CDR2 SQIVND (reference sequence). The CDR3 DNA sequence: TGTGCCAGTAGTATCGACAGGTCCGAGACCCAGTACTTC. This codes for CASSIDRSETQYF.

The chain joins TRBV10-1 to TRBJ2-3, with a possible D match to TRBD2 (5 bases). Germline V lookup: CDR1 WNHNN, CDR2 SYGVQD (reference sequence). This CDR3 has 15 amino acids. Trimming took off 4 bases at V and 0 bases at J, with 11 bases between the two ends. In nucleotides, the CDR3 is TGCGCCAGCAGTGGGGCGTCGGGGAGCACAGATACGCAGTATTTT. The encoded protein is CASSGASGSTDTQYF.

This chain links TRBV27 with TRBJ1-4; 8 bases are shared with TRBD1. Germline CDR1 MNHEY, CDR2 SMNVEV (reference sequence). This CDR3 spans 16 amino acids. J was trimmed by 6 bases and V by 5 bases; bases with no gene match: 11. The CDR3 DNA reads as TGTGCCAGCAGTCCTGAAGTCGGGACAGGTCATGAAAAACTGTTTTTT. Its protein is CASSPEVGTGHEKLFF.

Written as DNA, the CDR3 is TGTGCCAGCAGTTACTCCACGTTTCGGACAGGGAGTAAACTGTTTTTT. This gives the protein CASSYSTFRTGSKLFF. The chain combines TRBV6-6 with TRBJ1-4, with TRBD1 matching over 8 bases. This CDR3 has 16 residues. Per germline, CDR1 MNHNY and CDR2 SVGAGI (reference sequence). V trimming: 0 bases; J trimming: 11 bases; junction bases outside the gene matches: 11.

This clone was counted a few times. The rearrangement uses TRBV19 and TRBJ2-7; TRBD2 matches 15 bases. CDR1 is LNHDA and CDR2 is SQIVND in the germline V gene (reference sequence). The CDR3 consists of 15 residues. Unmatched junction bases numbered 5, after V lost 6 bases and J lost 5 bases. The DNA of the CDR3 is TGTGCCAGTAGCACGGGACTAGCGGGGGGCCACGAGCAGTACTTC. Translating gives CASSTGLAGGHEQYF.

This clone was found once. The V call is TRBV10-3, the J call TRBJ1-1, with 8 bases lining up with TRBD1. V dropped 10 bases and J dropped 11; count of bases not matched to a gene: 9. CDR3 length equals 11 residues. CDR1 is ENHRY, CDR2 SYGVKD, per germline. CDR3 DNA sequence: TGTGCCACCTCGGACAGGGACAGGGCTTTCTTT. This sequence encodes CATSDRDRAFF.

The CDR3 DNA reads as TGTGCCATCAGTGAGTCAGGGACAGGGTTTAGGAATGGCTACACCTTC. This encodes CAISESGTGFRNGYTF. This chain joins TRBV10-3 and TRBJ1-2, with 9 bases fitting TRBD1. Germline trimming cut 0 bases from V and 6 bases from J; bases unmatched to any gene: 8. Germline V lookup: CDR1 ENHRY, CDR2 SYGVKD. This CDR3 is 16 amino acids long.

The chain uses TRBV4-3 and TRBJ1-6; 7 nucleotides agree with TRBD1. The V segment lost 7 bases and the J segment 8 bases; nucleotides outside the gene matches: 14. Germline V CDR1 and CDR2: LGHNA, YSLEER. CDR3 length: 16 residues. Here the CDR3 reads CASNRLGDSSYSPLHF. The DNA for the CDR3 is TGCGCCAGCAATCGCCTGGGGGACAGTAGTTATTCACCCCTCCACTTT.

The chain links TRBV28 to TRBJ1-1; D is unresolved. V lost 2 bases, J lost 4 bases, and 11 bases lay in between. Germline CDR1 MDHEN, CDR2 SYDVKM. This CDR3 region has 14 residues. The CDR3 DNA reads as TGTGCCAGCAGTTTAACCGGGAGAACCACTGAAGCTTTCTTT. The encoded protein is CASSLTGRTTEAFF.

The gene calls are TRBV19 and TRBJ2-1; TRBD2 matches 14 bases. Germline CDR1 and CDR2: LNHDA and SQIVND (reference sequence). The CDR3 runs 15 residues. The J segment lost 9 bases and the V segment lost 5 bases, leaving 6 bases of the junction unmatched. CDR3: CASSSTGTSGSEQFF. For the CDR3, the DNA is TGTGCCAGTAGTTCGACCGGGACTAGCGGGAGTGAGCAGTTCTTC.

This clone has only one observation. The rearrangement uses TRBV5-4 and TRBJ2-1, with 9 bases identical to TRBD1. The germline V gene has CDR1 SGHNT and CDR2 YYREEE (reference sequence). The CDR3 covers 15 residues. Germline trimming cut 0 bases from V and 3 bases from J; bases unmatched to any gene: 1. CDR3 amino acids: CASSLEDRGYNEQFF. The CDR3 region has the DNA TGTGCCAGCAGCTTGGAGGACAGGGGCTACAATGAGCAGTTCTTC.

V gene TRBV7-8 combines with J gene TRBJ2-1, with 11 positions matching TRBD1. The CDR3 extends over 14 amino acids. Looked up from germline, CDR1 is SGHVS and CDR2 is FQNEAQ. J was trimmed by 9 bases and V by 2 bases; bases with no gene match: 3. The CDR3 nucleotides read TGTGCCAGCAGCTTAATTGGGACAGGGGGTGAGCAGTTCTTC. Its translation is CASSLIGTGGEQFF.

The chain employs TRBV19 and TRBJ1-4; 7 nucleotides agree with TRBD1. In germline, CDR1 is LNHDA, CDR2 SQIVND (reference sequence). The CDR3 has 13 amino acids. V was clipped by 5 bases and J by 6 bases; unmatched bases: 3. CDR3 in amino acids: CASSFDRDEKLFF. CDR3 bases: TGTGCCAGTAGTTTCGACAGGGATGAAAAACTGTTTTTT.

The genes are TRBV11-2 and TRBJ1-6; D may be TRBD1 (6 bases). V lost 1 base to trimming and J lost 7 bases, with 17 bases between them. Germline CDR1 reads SGHAT; CDR2 reads FQNNGV. The length of the CDR3 is 17 residues. The CDR3 nucleotides read TGTGCCAGCAGCTTAGTTATTAGGGGGAGAGGGAATTCACCCCTCCACTTT. Translated, it gives CASSLVIRGRGNSPLHF. The variable domain in full, completed from reference TRBV11-2 and TRBJ1-6, reads EAGVAQSPRYKIIEKRQSVAFWCNPISGHATLYWYQQILGQGPKLLIQFQNNGVVDDSQLPKDRFSAERLKGVDSTLKIQPAKLEDSAVYLCASSLVIRGRGNSPLHFGNGTRLTVT.

This clone appeared once. V is TRBV27 and J is TRBJ2-3; 13 positions agree with TRBD2. This CDR3 has 17 residues. From germline, CDR1 is MNHEY and CDR2 SMNVEV (reference sequence). After removal of 4 bases from V and 5 bases from J, the junction contained 9 bases not matched to a gene. The CDR3 nucleotides are TGTGCCAGCAGTTCCCTCACTAGCGGGAGGGCTAGAGATACGCAGTATTTT. Its translation: CASSSLTSGRARDTQYF.

The sample holds one count of this clone. The rearrangement uses TRBV7-9 and TRBJ2-3; 7 bases agree with TRBD2. V was pared by 5 bases and J by 6 bases, with 8 bases of the junction left unmatched. Germline CDR1 and CDR2: SEHNR and FQNEAQ (reference sequence). The CDR3 has 14 amino acids. The CDR3 is CASSPKAGRDTQYF. The CDR3 DNA reads TGTGCCAGCAGCCCCAAAGCGGGAAGGGATACGCAGTATTTT.